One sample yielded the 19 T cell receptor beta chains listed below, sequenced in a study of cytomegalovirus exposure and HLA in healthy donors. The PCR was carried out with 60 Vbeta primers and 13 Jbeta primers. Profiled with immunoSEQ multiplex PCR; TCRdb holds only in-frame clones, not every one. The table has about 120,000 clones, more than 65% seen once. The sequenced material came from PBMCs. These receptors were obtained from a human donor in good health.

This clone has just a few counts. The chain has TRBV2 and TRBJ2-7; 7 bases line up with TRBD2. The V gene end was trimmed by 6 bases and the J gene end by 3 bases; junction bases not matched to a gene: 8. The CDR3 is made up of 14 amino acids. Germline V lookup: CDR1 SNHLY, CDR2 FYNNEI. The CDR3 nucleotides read TGTGCCAGCAGGCCACGGACTAGTTTCTACGAGCAGTACTTC. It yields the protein CASRPRTSFYEQYF.

The CDR3 reads CASSLDIGIRTYNEQFF. The CDR3 coding sequence is TGCGCCAGCAGCTTGGATATCGGCATCCGGACTTACAATGAGCAGTTCTTC. V gene TRBV5-1 combines with J gene TRBJ2-1; tentative D call: TRBD2 (5 bases). Germline-derived CDR1 and CDR2 are SGHRS and YFSETQ. The CDR3 contains 17 residues. Deletions cut 0 bases from V and 4 bases from J, with 17 bases between.

The CDR3 loop reads CASSQGPEGYTQYF. CDR3 in DNA: TGCGCCAGCAGCCAAGGACCGGAGGGGTATACGCAGTATTTT. V is TRBV5-1 and J is TRBJ2-3; D possibly corresponds to TRBD2 (6 bases). Germline-derived CDR1 and CDR2 are SGHRS and YFSETQ. The V end was cut by 4 bases, the J end by 7 bases, with 16 bases between. The CDR3 covers 14 residues.

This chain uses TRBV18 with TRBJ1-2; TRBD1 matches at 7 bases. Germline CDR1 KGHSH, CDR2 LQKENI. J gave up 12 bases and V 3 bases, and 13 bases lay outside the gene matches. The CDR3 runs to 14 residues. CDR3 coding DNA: TGTGCCAGCTCACCCCTCACCCAGACAGGGTCTAACACCTTC. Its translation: CASSPLTQTGSNTF.

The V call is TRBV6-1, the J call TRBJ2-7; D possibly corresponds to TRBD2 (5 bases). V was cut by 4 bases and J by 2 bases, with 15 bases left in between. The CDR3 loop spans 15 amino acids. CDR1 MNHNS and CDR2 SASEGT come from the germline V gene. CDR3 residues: CASSVIGVGTYEQYF. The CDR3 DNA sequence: TGTGCCAGCAGTGTTATCGGGGTAGGGACCTACGAGCAGTACTTC.

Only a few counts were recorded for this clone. The CDR3 sequence is CASSTRQGQDYGYTF. CDR3 DNA sequence: TGTGCCAGCAGTACTAGACAGGGGCAGGACTATGGCTACACCTTC. The chain joins TRBV6-5 to TRBJ1-2; TRBD1 agrees at 8 bases. The CDR3 runs to 15 residues. Unmatched junction bases numbered 8, after V lost 5 bases and J lost 3 bases. Per germline, CDR1 MNHEY and CDR2 SVGAGI.

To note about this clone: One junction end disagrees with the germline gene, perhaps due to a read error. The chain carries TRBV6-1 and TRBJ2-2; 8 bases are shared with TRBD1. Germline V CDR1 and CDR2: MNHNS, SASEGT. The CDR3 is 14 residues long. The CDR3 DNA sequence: TGTGCCAGCGGTGACAGGGGACGGACCGGGGAGCTGTTTTTT. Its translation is CASGDRGRTGELFF.

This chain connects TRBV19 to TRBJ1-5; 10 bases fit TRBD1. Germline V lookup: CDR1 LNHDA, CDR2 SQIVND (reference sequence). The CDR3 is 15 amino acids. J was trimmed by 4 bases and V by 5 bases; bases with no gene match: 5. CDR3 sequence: CASSVGQGGNQPQHF. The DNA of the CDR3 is TGTGCCAGTAGTGTCGGACAGGGGGGGAATCAGCCCCAGCATTTT.

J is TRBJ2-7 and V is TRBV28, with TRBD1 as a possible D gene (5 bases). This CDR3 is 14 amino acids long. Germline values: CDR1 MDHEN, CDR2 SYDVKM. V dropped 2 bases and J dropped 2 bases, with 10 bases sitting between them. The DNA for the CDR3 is TGTGCCAGCAGTTTAACCCGACAGACCTACGAGCAGTACTTC. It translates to CASSLTRQTYEQYF.

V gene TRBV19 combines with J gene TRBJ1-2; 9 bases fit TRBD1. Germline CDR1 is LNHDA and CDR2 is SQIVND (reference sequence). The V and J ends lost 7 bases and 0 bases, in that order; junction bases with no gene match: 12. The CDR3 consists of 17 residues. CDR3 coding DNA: TGTGCCAGTAACCGGGGACAGGGCAGACAGTCTAACTATGGCTACACCTTC. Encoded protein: CASNRGQGRQSNYGYTF.

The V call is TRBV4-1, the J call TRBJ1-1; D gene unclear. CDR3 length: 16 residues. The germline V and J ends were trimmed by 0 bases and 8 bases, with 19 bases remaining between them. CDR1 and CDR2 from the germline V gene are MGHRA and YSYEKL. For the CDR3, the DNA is TGCGCCAGCAGCCAAGATTCTTCGAGGCGTCGGCAGGAAGCTTTCTTT. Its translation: CASSQDSSRRRQEAFF.

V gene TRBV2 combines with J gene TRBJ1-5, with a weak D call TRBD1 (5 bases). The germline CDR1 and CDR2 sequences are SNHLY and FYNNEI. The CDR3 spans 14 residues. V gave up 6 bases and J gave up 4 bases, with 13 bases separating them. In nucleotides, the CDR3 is TGTGCCAGCAGCCCTATGGGGCAGAATCAGCCCCAGCATTTT. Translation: CASSPMGQNQPQHF.

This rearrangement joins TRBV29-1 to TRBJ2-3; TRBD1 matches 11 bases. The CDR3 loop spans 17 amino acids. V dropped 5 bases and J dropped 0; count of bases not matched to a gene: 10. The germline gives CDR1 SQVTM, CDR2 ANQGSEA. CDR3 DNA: TGCAGCGTTACCACGATTAGGGACAGGGGGAGCACAGATACGCAGTATTTT. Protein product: CSVTTIRDRGSTDTQYF.

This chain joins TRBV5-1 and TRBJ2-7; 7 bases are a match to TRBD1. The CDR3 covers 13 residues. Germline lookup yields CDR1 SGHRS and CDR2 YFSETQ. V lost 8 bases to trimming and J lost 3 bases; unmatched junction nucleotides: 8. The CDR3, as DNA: TGCGCCAGAGCTCCGGGACAGTGCTACGAGCAGTACTTC. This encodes CARAPGQCYEQYF.

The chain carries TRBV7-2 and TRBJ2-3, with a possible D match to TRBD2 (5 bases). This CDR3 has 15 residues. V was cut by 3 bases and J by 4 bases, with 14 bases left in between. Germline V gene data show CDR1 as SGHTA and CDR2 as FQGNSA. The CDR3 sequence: CASSFVTSMSDTQYF. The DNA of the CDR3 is TGTGCCAGCAGCTTTGTCACTAGTATGTCAGATACGCAGTATTTT. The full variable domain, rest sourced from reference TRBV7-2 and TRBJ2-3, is GAGVSQSPSNKVTEKGKDVELRCDPISGHTALYWYRQSLGQGLEFLIYFQGNSAPDKSGLPSDRFSAERTGGSVSTLTIQRTQQEDSAVYLCASSFVTSMSDTQYFGPGTRLTVL.

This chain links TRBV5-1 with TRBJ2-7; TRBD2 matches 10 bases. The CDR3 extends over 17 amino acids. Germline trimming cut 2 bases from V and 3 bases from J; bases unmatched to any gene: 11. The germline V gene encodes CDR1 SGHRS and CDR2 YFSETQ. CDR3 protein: CASSFATEREGLYEQYF. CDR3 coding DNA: TGCGCCAGCAGCTTTGCGACTGAGCGGGAGGGCCTCTACGAGCAGTACTTC.

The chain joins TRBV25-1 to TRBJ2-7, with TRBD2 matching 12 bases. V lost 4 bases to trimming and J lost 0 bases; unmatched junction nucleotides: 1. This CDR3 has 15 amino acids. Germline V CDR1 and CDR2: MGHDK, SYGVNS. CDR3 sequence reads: CASSGGLAGSYEQYF. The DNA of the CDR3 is TGTGCCAGCAGTGGGGGACTAGCGGGCTCCTACGAGCAGTACTTC.

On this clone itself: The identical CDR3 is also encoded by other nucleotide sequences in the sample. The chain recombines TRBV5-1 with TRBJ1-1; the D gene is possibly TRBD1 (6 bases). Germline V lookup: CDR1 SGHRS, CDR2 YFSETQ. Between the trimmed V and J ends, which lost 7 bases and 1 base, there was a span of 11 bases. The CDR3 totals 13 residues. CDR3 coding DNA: TGCGCCAGCCGCCAACAGGGGAACACTGAAGCTTTCTTT. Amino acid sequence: CASRQQGNTEAFF.

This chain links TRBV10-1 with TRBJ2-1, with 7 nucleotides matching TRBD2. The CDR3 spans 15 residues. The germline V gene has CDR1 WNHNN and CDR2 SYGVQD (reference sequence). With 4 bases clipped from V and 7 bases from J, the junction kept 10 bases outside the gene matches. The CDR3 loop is CASSAAGTTGNEQFF. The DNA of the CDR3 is TGCGCCAGCAGTGCCGCCGGGACTACGGGGAATGAGCAGTTCTTC.